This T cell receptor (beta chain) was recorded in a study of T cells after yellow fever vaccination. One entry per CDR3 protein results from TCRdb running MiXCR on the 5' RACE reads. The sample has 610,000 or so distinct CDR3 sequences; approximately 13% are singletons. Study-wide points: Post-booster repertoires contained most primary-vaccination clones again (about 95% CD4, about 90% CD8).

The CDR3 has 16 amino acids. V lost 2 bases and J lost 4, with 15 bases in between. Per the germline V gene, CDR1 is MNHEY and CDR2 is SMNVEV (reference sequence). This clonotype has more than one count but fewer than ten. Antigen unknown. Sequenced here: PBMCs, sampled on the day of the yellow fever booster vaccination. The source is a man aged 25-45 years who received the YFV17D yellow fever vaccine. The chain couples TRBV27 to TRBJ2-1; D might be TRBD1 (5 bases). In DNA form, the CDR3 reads TGTGCCAGCAGTTTAGAGGCAGGGATGGGGTACAATGAGCAGTTCTTC. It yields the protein CASSLEAGMGYNEQFF.